These 8 T cell receptor beta chains were all obtained from the same sample, sequenced in a study of identifying expanded T cells in peripheral blood. The repertoire was sequenced with immunoSEQ multiplex PCR; TCRdb's copy has only in-frame clones and lacks some. The sample gives approximately 130,000 clones, approximately 86% of which show up once; more than 7% is in the top ten. The sample comprised blood. The receptors come from a person between 18 and 69 years old in good health.

This chain links TRBV9 with TRBJ2-7; TRBD2 matches at 10 bases. Looked up from germline, CDR1 is SGDLS and CDR2 is YYNGEE. The junction had 10 bases not matched to a gene; V was cut back by 0 bases and J by 4 bases. The CDR3 totals 17 residues. The CDR3 DNA reads as TGTGCCAGCAGCGTAGCTGCTAGCGGGAGCGGGCCTTACGAGCAGTACTTC. Translation: CASSVAASGSGPYEQYF.

The rearrangement links TRBV4-3 to TRBJ2-7, with 9 bases identical to TRBD1. V dropped 3 bases and J dropped 5; count of bases not matched to a gene: 2. The CDR3 is 13 residues long. The germline gives CDR1 LGHNA, CDR2 YSLEER. CDR3 protein: CASSHGQGNEQYF. CDR3 nucleotides: TGCGCCAGCAGCCACGGACAGGGGAACGAGCAGTACTTC.

This chain joins TRBV9 and TRBJ1-1, with D hard to call. This CDR3 is 14 amino acids long. Germline V gene lookup returns CDR1 SGDLS and CDR2 YYNGEE. The germline V and J ends were trimmed by 4 bases and 1 base, with 11 bases remaining between them. The CDR3 DNA follows: TGTGCCAGCAGCCCCCGGACGGCGAACACTGAAGCTTTCTTT. Its translation is CASSPRTANTEAFF.

J is TRBJ1-2 and V is TRBV18; D gene ambiguous. Trimming took off 6 bases at V and 1 base at J, with 12 bases between the two ends. The CDR3 is made up of 14 amino acids. Per the germline V gene, CDR1 is KGHSH and CDR2 is LQKENI. DNA for the CDR3: TGTGCCAGCTCGTCTCAGCCCCATAACTATGGCTACACCTTC. This translates into CASSSQPHNYGYTF.

V usage is TRBV30 and J usage is TRBJ1-1; D is perhaps TRBD1 (5 bases). CDR3 size: 15 residues. With 3 bases removed from V and 1 base from J, the gap between germline ends came to 15 bases. Germline CDR1 reads GTSNPN; CDR2 reads SVGIG (reference sequence). The CDR3 spells CAWRGRRGKNTEAFF. DNA of the CDR3: TGTGCCTGGAGAGGACGACGGGGGAAGAACACTGAAGCTTTCTTT.

The chain employs TRBV10-3 and TRBJ2-5, with D possibly called TRBD1 or TRBD2 (6 bases each). V lost 10 bases and J lost 3, with 18 bases in between. The CDR3 totals 14 residues. CDR1 is ENHRY and CDR2 is SYGVKD in the germline V gene. The CDR3 bases are TGTGCCACCGGAGTAGGGGGGCAGGAAGAGACCCAGTACTTC. Its translation is CATGVGGQEETQYF.

This chain joins TRBV10-3 and TRBJ2-7; tentative D call: TRBD2 (5 bases). V shed 5 bases and J shed 2 bases, with 7 bases lying between them. The CDR3 runs 12 residues. Germline V CDR1 and CDR2: ENHRY, SYGVKD. The CDR3, as DNA: TGTGCCATCAGTATGACTACCTACGAGCAGTACTTC. Protein product: CAISMTTYEQYF.

This chain connects TRBV18 to TRBJ1-3; D uncertain. CDR1 and CDR2 from the germline V gene are KGHSH and LQKENI. There are 14 residues in the CDR3. The V end lost 3 bases, the J end lost 1 base, and 7 bases lay between the germline ends. Here the CDR3 DNA reads TGTGCCAGCTCACCGTACACGTCTGGAAACACCATATATTTT. Residues: CASSPYTSGNTIYF.